Below, one T cell receptor beta chain is given with its context. A junction end diverges from the germline sequence, so it may reflect a read error. The data belong to a study of cytomegalovirus exposure and HLA in healthy donors. Study-wide background: Some 200 million T cells yielded about 120 million unique TCR beta sequences, as an earlier analysis found.

Both 60 Vbeta primers and 13 Jbeta primers went into the PCR. The method was immunoSEQ multiplex PCR; TCRdb's version includes in-frame clones alone and lacks a portion of them. This table lists roughly 100,000 clones. Germline assignment: CDR1 SQVTM and CDR2 ANQGSEA. The CDR3 extends over 17 amino acids. V usage is TRBV29-1 and J usage is TRBJ2-7; 9 bases map to TRBD2. Source material: PBMCs. The TCR originated in a man between 40 and 49 years old in good health and CMV-seronegative. CDR3 bases: TGCAGCGTGGAAGGCGGTGTTACTAGCGGGCCCGCTGGCGGGCAGTACTTC. This sequence encodes CSVEGGVTSGPAGGQYF.